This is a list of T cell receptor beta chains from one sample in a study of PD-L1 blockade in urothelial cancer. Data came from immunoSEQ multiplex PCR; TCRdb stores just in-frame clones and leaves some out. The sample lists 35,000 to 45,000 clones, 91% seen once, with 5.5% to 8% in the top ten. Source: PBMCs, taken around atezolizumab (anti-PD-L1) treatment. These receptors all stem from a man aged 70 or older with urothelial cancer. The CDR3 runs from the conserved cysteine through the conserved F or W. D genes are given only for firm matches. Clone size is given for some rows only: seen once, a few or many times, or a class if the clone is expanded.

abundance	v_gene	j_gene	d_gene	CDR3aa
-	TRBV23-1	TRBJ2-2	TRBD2	CASSQLRRTGTSGRSRELFF
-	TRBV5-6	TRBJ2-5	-	CASSGGGAGETQYF
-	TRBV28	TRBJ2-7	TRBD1	CASTPTGPYEQYF
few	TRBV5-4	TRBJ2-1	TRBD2	CASSFGGSGGNEQFF
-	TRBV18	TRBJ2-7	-	CASSGDLRLEQYF
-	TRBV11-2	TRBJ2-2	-	CASSLVAIAGGLFF
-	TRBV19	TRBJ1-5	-	CASTLGARGGQPQHF
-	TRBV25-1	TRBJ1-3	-	CASSEWAGDRSGNTIYF
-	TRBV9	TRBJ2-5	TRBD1	CASSVDPGGLETQYF
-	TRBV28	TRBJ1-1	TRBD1	CASRTGGTEAFF
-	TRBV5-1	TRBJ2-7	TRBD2	CASSEGGLVAYEQYF
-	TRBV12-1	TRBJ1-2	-	CASSFFWYVSPYGYTF
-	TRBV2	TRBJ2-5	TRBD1	CASSDRASETQYF
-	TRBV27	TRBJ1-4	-	CASSLTGTNNEKLFF
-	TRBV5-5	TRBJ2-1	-	CASISNREYNEQFF
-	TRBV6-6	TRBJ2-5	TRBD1	CASQTGTPQETQYF
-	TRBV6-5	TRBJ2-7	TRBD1	CASSSDRALYEQYF
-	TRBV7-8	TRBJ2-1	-	CASSRGHNEQFF
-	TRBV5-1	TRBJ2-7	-	CASSLGVSYEQYF
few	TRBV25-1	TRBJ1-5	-	CAGLMAQHF
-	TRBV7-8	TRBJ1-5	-	CASSLSGSRNQPQHF
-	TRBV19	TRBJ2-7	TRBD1	CASSNTGTGIEQYF
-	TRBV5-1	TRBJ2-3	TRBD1	CASSFGTGTTDTQYF
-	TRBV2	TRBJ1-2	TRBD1	CASGDSSNYGYTF
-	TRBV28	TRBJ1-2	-	CASTLGSGRGGGYTF
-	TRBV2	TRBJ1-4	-	CASSWTGKLFF
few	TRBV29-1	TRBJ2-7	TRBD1	CSAQTGNPYEQYF
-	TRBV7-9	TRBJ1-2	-	CASSRRELDGYTF
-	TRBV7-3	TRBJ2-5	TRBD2	CASSESGTSKETQYF
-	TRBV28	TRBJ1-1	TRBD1	CASRKTGGRDTEAFF
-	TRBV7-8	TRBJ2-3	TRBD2	CASSDSNGLADTDTQYF
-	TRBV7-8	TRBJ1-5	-	CASSSPTSDSSNQPQHF
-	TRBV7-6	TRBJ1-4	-	CASSLVRGEKLFF
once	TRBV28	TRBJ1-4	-	CASSPWAQLGEKLFF
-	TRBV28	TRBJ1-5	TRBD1	CASSFFTGTGEYSNQPQHF
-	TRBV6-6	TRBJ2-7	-	CASSYDGDAQYF
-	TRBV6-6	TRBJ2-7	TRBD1	CASSRTGTGPDEQYF
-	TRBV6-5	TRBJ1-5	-	CASQQGSNQPQHF
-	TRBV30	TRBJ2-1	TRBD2	CAWSVLAGASNEQFF
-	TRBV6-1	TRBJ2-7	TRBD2	CASSPGLAGEQYF